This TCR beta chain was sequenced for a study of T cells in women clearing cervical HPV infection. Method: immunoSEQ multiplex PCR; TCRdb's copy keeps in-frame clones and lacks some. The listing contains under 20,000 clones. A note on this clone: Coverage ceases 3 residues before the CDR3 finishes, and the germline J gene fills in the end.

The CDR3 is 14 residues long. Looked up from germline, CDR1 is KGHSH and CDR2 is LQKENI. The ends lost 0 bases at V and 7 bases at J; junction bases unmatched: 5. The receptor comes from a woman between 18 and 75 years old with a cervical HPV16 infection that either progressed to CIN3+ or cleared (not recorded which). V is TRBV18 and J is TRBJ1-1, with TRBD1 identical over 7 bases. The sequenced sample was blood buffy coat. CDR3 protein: CASSPPMRQGEAFF. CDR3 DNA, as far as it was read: TGTGCCAGCTCACCACCGATGAGACAGGGTGAA.